These 8 T cell receptor beta chains were sequenced from one sample in a study of blood T cell repertoires in COVID-19 (TCRdb year 2020). Libraries came from the immunoSEQ multiplex PCR assay. As stored in TCRdb, this immuneACCESS dataset retains in-frame rearrangements with V and J assigned. A fraction of the clones does not appear; measured against another copy, unresolved V genes explain less than half of the discrepancy, and the remainder lacks a known reason. The sample table records about 73,000 clones; about 83% of these occur just once. Around 5.6% of the sample goes to the ten largest clones. The sequenced material came from peripheral blood. Every receptor here comes from a woman aged 55-69 years with acute or convalescent COVID-19.

The V and J genes are TRBV5-6 and TRBJ2-3; 8 bases are shared with TRBD2. The V segment lost 4 bases and the J segment 5 bases; nucleotides outside the gene matches: 6. There are 14 residues in the CDR3. Germline CDR1 and CDR2: SGHDT and YYEEEE. The CDR3 region is CASSPGGPGDTQYF. The CDR3 DNA follows: TGTGCCAGCAGCCCGGGGGGGCCGGGAGATACGCAGTATTTT.

The gene calls are TRBV5-1 and TRBJ1-1; TRBD1 matches at 7 bases. V trimming: 4 bases; J trimming: 8 bases; junction bases outside the gene matches: 5. The length of the CDR3 is 12 residues. Germline CDR1 reads SGHRS; CDR2 reads YFSETQ. CDR3 nucleotides: TGCGCCAGCAGCGCAGGGGGTACGGAAGCTTTCTTT. It specifies CASSAGGTEAFF.

In this sample, this clone turned up a few times. The chain joins TRBV6-6 to TRBJ1-1, with D possibly being TRBD1 (6 bases). Germline CDR1 is MNHNY and CDR2 is SVGAGI (reference sequence). The length of the CDR3 is 14 residues. V shed 4 bases and J shed 0 bases, with 9 bases lying between them. In DNA form, the CDR3 reads TGTGCCAGCAGTTCAGGGGTCATGAACACTGAAGCTTTCTTT. This encodes CASSSGVMNTEAFF.

The genes are TRBV11-2 and TRBJ1-2, with D maybe TRBD1 (6 bases). Germline-derived CDR1 and CDR2 are SGHAT and FQNNGV. The CDR3 is 15 amino acids. The ends were cut back, 5 bases at V and 4 bases at J, with 17 bases in the middle. The CDR3 sequence is CASSIFPAGAYGYTF. DNA of the CDR3: TGTGCCAGCAGCATATTCCCAGCGGGGGCCTATGGCTACACCTTC.

V gene TRBV5-1 combines with J gene TRBJ1-1; the match to TRBD1 covers 7 bases. The length of the CDR3 is 12 residues. Germline V lookup: CDR1 SGHRS, CDR2 YFSETQ. Trimming removed 2 bases from V and 6 bases from J; junction bases left unmatched: 1. The CDR3 sequence: CASSFRGSEAFF. The CDR3 DNA follows: TGCGCCAGCAGCTTCAGGGGGTCTGAAGCTTTCTTT.

The V gene is TRBV6-1, the J gene TRBJ1-1, with D hard to call. This CDR3 is 13 amino acids long. Germline V gives CDR1 MNHNS, CDR2 SASEGT. Trimming removed 0 bases from V and 11 bases from J, with 13 bases in between. The CDR3 DNA is TGTGCCAGCAGTGAAGCGGGAGGGCTTAGGGCTTTCTTT. It encodes CASSEAGGLRAFF.

This clone occurred once. This sequence joins TRBV5-6 and TRBJ2-7, with 9 positions matching TRBD2. Germline CDR1 reads SGHDT; CDR2 reads YYEEEE. Germline trimming cut 0 bases from V and 7 bases from J; bases unmatched to any gene: 11. The CDR3 covers 16 residues. The CDR3 DNA follows: TGTGCCAGCAGCTTGGTGCGGGTAGCGGGGGCCAGGGAGCAGTACTTC. Translating it yields CASSLVRVAGAREQYF.

The chain combines TRBV19 with TRBJ1-6; no reliable D call. The V gene lost 3 bases and the J gene lost 5 bases, with 11 bases spanning the gap. CDR3 size: 15 residues. Germline-derived CDR1 and CDR2 are LNHDA and SQIVND (reference sequence). The CDR3 reads CASSITGEDNSPLHF. As DNA, the CDR3 is TGTGCCAGTAGTATTACCGGGGAAGATAATTCACCCCTCCACTTT.